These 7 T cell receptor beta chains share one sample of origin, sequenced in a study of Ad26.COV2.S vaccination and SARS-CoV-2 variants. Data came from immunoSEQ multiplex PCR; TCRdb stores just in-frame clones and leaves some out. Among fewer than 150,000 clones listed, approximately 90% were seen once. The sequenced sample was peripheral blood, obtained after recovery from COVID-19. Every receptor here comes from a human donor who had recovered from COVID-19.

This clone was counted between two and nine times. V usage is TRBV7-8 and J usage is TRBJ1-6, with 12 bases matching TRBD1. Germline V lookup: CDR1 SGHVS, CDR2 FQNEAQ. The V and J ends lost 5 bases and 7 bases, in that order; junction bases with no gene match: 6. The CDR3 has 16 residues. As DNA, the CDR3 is TGTGCCAGCAGCATAGGGACAGGGGGCCTGAATTCACCCCTCCACTTT. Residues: CASSIGTGGLNSPLHF. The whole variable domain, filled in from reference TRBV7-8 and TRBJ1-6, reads GAGVSQSPRYKVAKRGQDVALRCDPISGHVSLFWYQQALGQGPEFLTYFQNEAQLDKSGLPSDRFFAERPEGSVSTLKIQRTQQEDSAVYLCASSIGTGGLNSPLHFGNGTRLTVT.

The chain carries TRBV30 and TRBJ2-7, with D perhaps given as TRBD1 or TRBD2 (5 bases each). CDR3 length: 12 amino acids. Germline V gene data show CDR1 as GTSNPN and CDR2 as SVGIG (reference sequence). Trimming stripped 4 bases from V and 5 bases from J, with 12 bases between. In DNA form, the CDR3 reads TGTGCCTGGAAGCAGGGACGGAACGAGCAGTACTTC. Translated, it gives CAWKQGRNEQYF.

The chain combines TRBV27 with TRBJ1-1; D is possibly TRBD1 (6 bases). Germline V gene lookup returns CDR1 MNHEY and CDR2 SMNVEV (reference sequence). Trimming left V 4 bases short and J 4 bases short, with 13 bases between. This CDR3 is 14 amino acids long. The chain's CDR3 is CASSSTGSFTEAFF. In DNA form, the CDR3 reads TGTGCCAGCAGTTCTACAGGGAGTTTCACTGAAGCTTTCTTT.

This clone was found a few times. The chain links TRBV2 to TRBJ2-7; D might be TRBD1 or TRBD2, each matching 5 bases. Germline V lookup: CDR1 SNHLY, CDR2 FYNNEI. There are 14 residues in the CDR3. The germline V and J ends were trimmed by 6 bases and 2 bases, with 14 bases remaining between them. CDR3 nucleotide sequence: TGTGCCAGCAGACCGGGACGTGATGCCTACGAGCAGTACTTC. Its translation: CASRPGRDAYEQYF.

CDR3 DNA sequence: TGTGCCAGTAGTATTAAGCAGGGGCCTTATGAAGCTTTCTTT. Amino acid sequence: CASSIKQGPYEAFF. The rearrangement uses TRBV19 and TRBJ1-1; perhaps TRBD1 as D (6 bases). Per the germline V gene, CDR1 is LNHDA and CDR2 is SQIVND (reference sequence). This CDR3 is built from 14 residues. V lost 3 bases and J 7 bases, leaving 15 bases between the germline ends.

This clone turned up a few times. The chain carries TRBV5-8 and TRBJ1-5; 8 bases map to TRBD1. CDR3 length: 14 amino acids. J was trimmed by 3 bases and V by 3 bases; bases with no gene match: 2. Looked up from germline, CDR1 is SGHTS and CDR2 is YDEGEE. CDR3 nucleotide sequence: TGTGCCAGCAGCTGGGGACAGGCCAATCAGCCCCAGCATTTT. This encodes CASSWGQANQPQHF.

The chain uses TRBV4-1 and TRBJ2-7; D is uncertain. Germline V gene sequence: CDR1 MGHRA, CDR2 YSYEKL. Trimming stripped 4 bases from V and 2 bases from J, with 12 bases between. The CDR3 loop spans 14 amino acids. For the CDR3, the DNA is TGCGCCAGCAGCCCGCCCGGACGGACCTACGAGCAGTACTTC. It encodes CASSPPGRTYEQYF.